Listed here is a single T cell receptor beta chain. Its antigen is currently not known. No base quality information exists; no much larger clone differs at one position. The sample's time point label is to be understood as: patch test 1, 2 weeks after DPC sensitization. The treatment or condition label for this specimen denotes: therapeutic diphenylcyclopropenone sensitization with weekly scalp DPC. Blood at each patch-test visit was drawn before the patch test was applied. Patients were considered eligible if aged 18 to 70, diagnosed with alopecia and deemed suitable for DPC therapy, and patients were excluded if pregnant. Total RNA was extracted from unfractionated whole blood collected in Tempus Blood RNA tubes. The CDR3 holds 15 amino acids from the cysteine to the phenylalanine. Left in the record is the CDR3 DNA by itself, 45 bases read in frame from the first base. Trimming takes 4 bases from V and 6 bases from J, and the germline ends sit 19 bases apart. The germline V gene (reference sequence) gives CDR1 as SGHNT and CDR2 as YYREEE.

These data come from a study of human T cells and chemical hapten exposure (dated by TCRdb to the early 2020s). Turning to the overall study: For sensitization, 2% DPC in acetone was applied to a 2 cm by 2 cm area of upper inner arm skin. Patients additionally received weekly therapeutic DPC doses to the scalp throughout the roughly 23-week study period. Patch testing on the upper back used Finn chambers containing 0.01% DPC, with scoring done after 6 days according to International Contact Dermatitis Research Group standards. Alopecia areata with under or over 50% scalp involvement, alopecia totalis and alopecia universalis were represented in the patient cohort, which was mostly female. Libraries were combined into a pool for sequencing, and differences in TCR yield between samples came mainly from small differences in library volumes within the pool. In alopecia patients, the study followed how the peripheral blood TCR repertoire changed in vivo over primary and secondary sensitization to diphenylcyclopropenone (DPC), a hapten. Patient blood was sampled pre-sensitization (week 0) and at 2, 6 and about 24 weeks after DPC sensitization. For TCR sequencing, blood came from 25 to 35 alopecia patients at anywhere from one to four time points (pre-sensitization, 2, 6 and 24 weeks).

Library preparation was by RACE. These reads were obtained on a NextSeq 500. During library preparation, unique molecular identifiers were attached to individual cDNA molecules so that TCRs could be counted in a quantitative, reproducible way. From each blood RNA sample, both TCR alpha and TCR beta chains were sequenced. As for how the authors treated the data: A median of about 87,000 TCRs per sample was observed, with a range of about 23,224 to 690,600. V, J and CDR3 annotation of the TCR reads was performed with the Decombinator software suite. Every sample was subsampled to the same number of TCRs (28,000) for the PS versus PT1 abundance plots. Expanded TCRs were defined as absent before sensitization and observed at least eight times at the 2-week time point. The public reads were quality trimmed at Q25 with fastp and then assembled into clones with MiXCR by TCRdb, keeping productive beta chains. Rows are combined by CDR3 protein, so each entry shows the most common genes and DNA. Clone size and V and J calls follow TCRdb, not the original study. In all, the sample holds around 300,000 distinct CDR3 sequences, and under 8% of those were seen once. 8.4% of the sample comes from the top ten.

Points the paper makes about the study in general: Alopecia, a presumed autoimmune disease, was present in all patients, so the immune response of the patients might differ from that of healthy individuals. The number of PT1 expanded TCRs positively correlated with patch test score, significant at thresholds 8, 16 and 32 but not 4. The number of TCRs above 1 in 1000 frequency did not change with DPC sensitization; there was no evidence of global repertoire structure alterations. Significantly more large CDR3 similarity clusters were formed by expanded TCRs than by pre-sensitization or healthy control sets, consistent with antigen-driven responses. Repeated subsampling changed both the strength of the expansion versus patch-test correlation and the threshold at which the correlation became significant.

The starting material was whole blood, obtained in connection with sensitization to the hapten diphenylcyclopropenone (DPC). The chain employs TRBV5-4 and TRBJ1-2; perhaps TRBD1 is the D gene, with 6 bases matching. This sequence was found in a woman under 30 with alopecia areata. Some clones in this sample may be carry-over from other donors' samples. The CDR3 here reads CASSRQMGAMNGYTF. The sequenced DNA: TGTGCCAGCAGCCGTCAAATGGGGGCAATGAATGGCTACACCTTC. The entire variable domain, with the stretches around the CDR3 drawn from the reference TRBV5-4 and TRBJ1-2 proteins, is ETGVTQSPTHLIKTRGQQVTLRCSSQSGHNTVSWYQQALGQGPQFIFQYYREEENGRGNFPPRFSGLQFPNYSSELNVNALELDDSALYLCASSRQMGAMNGYTFGSGTRLTVV.